The 17 T cell receptor beta chains below all came from one sample that was sequenced in a study of CD8 T cells in Susac syndrome. Reverse transcription of roughly 0.45 to 1 ug RNA used random hexamers. TCRdb re-called the immunoSEQ multiplex PCR reads with MiXCR, one entry per CDR3 protein. The sample yields under 200,000 distinct CDR3 sequences, around 96% seen once. The sequenced sample consisted of CD4+ T cells from PBMCs. These receptors all come from a human donor in good health.

Note on this clonotype: Germline is not matched at one junction end, which may reflect a read error. The chain employs TRBV9 and TRBJ2-1; possibly TRBD2 for D (6 bases). The CDR3 spans 19 residues. Germline CDR1 is SGDLS and CDR2 is YYNGEE. Here the CDR3 reads CASSVGDLASRRSHNEQFF. The CDR3 coding sequence is TGTGCCAGCAGCGTAGGGGACTTAGCTAGTCGCCGCTCCCACAATGAGCAGTTCTTC.

The chain carries TRBV7-9 and TRBJ2-2; the match to TRBD1 covers 8 bases. CDR1 is SEHNR, CDR2 FQNEAQ, per germline (reference sequence). The trim removed 5 bases at V and 0 bases at J, leaving 5 bases unmatched. This CDR3 is built from 16 residues. The CDR3 region is CASSIGQGANTGELFF. The CDR3 nucleotides read TGTGCCAGCAGCATTGGACAGGGAGCGAACACCGGGGAGCTGTTTTTT.

The chain is built from TRBV20-1 and TRBJ2-1; possibly TRBD2 for D (6 bases). Germline V gene data show CDR1 as DFQATT and CDR2 as SNEGSKA (reference sequence). This CDR3 has 14 residues. The V end lost 2 bases, the J end lost 3 bases, and 11 bases lay between the germline ends. The chain's CDR3 is CSARLASDYNEQFF. The CDR3 nucleotides read TGCAGTGCTAGACTAGCGTCAGACTACAATGAGCAGTTCTTC.

This chain links TRBV6-5 with TRBJ2-6, with 7 bases that match TRBD1. Germline lookup yields CDR1 MNHEY and CDR2 SVGAGI. Trimming took 6 bases from V and 12 from J; bases not matched to a gene: 5. The CDR3 consists of 12 residues. The CDR3 sequence: CASSLQGSVLTF. CDR3 DNA: TGTGCCAGCAGCCTACAGGGGAGCGTCCTGACTTTC.

V gene TRBV7-2 combines with J gene TRBJ2-2, with D unresolved. The V end lost 1 base, the J end lost 8 bases, and 14 bases lay between the germline ends. Germline V gene sequence: CDR1 SGHTA, CDR2 FQGNSA. There are 15 residues in the CDR3. The CDR3: CASSLETGRIGELFF. The CDR3 coding sequence is TGTGCCAGCAGCTTAGAGACCGGCCGAATTGGGGAGCTGTTTTTT.

The chain combines TRBV29-1 with TRBJ2-3, with 10 bases fitting TRBD2. Germline V gene lookup returns CDR1 SQVTM and CDR2 ANQGSEA. CDR3 size: 12 residues. Germline trimming cut 6 bases from V and 6 bases from J; bases unmatched to any gene: 3. CDR3 nucleotide sequence: TGCAGCGTAACTAGCGGGGTCGATACGCAGTATTTT. Translation gives CSVTSGVDTQYF.

The chain has TRBV7-2 and TRBJ2-7; 7 bases align to TRBD1. The ends lost 3 bases at V and 0 bases at J; junction bases unmatched: 11. The CDR3 has 17 amino acids. Germline V CDR1 and CDR2: SGHTA, FQGNSA. In DNA, the CDR3 is TGTGCCAGCAGCTTCAGTAGACAGGGCTTCCTCTCCTACGAGCAGTACTTC. This sequence encodes CASSFSRQGFLSYEQYF.

The CDR3 DNA reads as TGTGCCAGCAGCCAGGGGACGGTTAATGGCTACACCTTC. Translated: CASSQGTVNGYTF. This chain connects TRBV3-1 to TRBJ1-2, with D perhaps TRBD1 (5 bases). CDR3 size: 13 residues. With 3 bases removed from V and 6 bases from J, the gap between germline ends came to 11 bases. The germline CDR1 and CDR2 sequences are LGHDT and YNNKEL (reference sequence).

The chain carries TRBV5-1 and TRBJ1-1; D remains unclear. The CDR3 is 14 amino acids. Germline V gene sequence: CDR1 SGHRS, CDR2 YFSETQ. The ends were cut back, 0 bases at V and 0 bases at J, with 6 bases in the middle. CDR3 protein: CASSLGSLNTEAFF. CDR3 nucleotide sequence: TGCGCCAGCAGCTTGGGAAGCTTGAACACTGAAGCTTTCTTT.

The chain is built from TRBV3-1 and TRBJ1-2; 7 bases are shared with TRBD1. Germline V CDR1 and CDR2: LGHDT, YNNKEL (reference sequence). Trimming cost V 0 bases and J 4 bases; bases outside gene matches: 14. The CDR3 contains 18 residues. CDR3 bases: TGTGCCAGCAGCCAAGAGAGAGTTAGGGTCAGGGGGGTCTATGGCTACACCTTC. Translated: CASSQERVRVRGVYGYTF.

V and J are TRBV2 and TRBJ2-5; D unresolved. In germline, CDR1 is SNHLY, CDR2 FYNNEI. V lost 5 bases to trimming and J lost 3 bases, with 16 bases between them. The CDR3 extends over 15 amino acids. The CDR3: CASSQHNMPEETQYF. CDR3 sequence (DNA): TGTGCCAGCAGTCAACACAACATGCCGGAAGAGACCCAGTACTTC.

V and J are TRBV4-3 and TRBJ2-7, with a tentative D call TRBD2 (6 bases). Germline loops: CDR1 LGHNA, CDR2 YSLEER. The CDR3 covers 15 residues. V lost 0 bases, J lost 0 bases, and 9 bases lay in between. The CDR3 coding sequence is TGCGCCAGCAGCCAAGATTGGCGGGGCTCCTACGAGCAGTACTTC. Its translation is CASSQDWRGSYEQYF.

This chain connects TRBV20-1 to TRBJ2-6, with D unclear. Trimming removed 6 bases from V and 0 bases from J, with 6 bases in between. CDR3 length: 13 amino acids. From germline, CDR1 is DFQATT and CDR2 SNEGSKA (reference sequence). CDR3 loop: CSAVASGANVLTF. DNA of the CDR3: TGCAGTGCCGTCGCCTCTGGGGCCAACGTCCTGACTTTC.

The sample holds one count of this clonotype. The rearrangement joins TRBV20-1 to TRBJ2-7; D remains unclear. The germline V gene has CDR1 DFQATT and CDR2 SNEGSKA (reference sequence). Trimming pared 3 bases from V and 5 bases from J, leaving 14 bases between. The CDR3 has 13 residues. This chain's CDR3 is CSASRRTFHEQYF. The DNA for the CDR3 is TGCAGTGCTAGTCGCCGGACGTTCCACGAGCAGTACTTC.

The chain combines TRBV3-1 with TRBJ2-7, with 8 bases lining up with TRBD2. J gave up 4 bases and V 1 base, and 3 bases lay outside the gene matches. Per the germline V gene, CDR1 is LGHDT and CDR2 is YNNKEL (reference sequence). CDR3 length: 14 residues. CDR3 coding DNA: TGTGCCAGCAGCCAAGGCGGGGGGTTATACGAGCAGTACTTC. Protein sequence: CASSQGGGLYEQYF.

The chain joins TRBV3-1 to TRBJ1-1; TRBD1 aligns across 8 bases. There are 16 residues in the CDR3. The J segment lost 1 base and the V segment lost 5 bases, leaving 9 bases of the junction unmatched. CDR1 is LGHDT and CDR2 is YNNKEL in the germline V gene (reference sequence). CDR3 sequence: CASSYQLTGGNTEAFF. The DNA of the CDR3 is TGTGCCAGCAGCTACCAACTTACAGGGGGGAACACTGAAGCTTTCTTT.

The chain joins TRBV2 to TRBJ1-5; TRBD1 matches at 8 bases. V was clipped by 5 bases and J by 3 bases; unmatched bases: 3. Germline CDR1 SNHLY, CDR2 FYNNEI. This CDR3 contains 14 residues. The CDR3 DNA reads TGTGCCAGCAGTACGGACAGGGACAATCAGCCCCAGCATTTT. Amino acids: CASSTDRDNQPQHF.